This TCR beta chain was documented in a study of graft-versus-host responses after intestinal transplantation. Overall study: Each recipient received a multivisceral, liver-intestinal, or isolated intestinal graft. Points from the study as a whole: GvH clones surfaced in recipient marrow, some emerging earlier in ileum or blood. Early post-transplant declines in HvG were associated with peak levels of circulating GvH clones.

The V and J ends lost 3 bases and 5 bases, in that order; junction bases with no gene match: 6. This CDR3 contains 16 residues. Per germline, CDR1 MDHEN and CDR2 SYDVKM. For this clone: Its antigen is undetermined.

Only in-frame clones appear in the TCRdb table, and some are missing; sequencing was by immunoSEQ multiplex PCR. The sample has about 38,000 clones; around 83% are singletons. The V gene is TRBV28, the J gene TRBJ2-5, with 13 positions matching TRBD2. Material: PBMCs, obtained more than 950 days after transplant. The sequence derives from a human patient who received an intestinal transplant, so some T cells may come from the graft donor. The CDR3 loop is CASSLSTSGGVETQYF. The CDR3 bases are TGTGCCAGCAGTTTGTCAACTAGCGGGGGGGTGGAGACCCAGTACTTC.